Listed here are 7 T cell receptor beta chains from one sample, sequenced in a study of T-cell memory formation after mild COVID-19. TCRdb re-analysed the 5' RACE reads in MiXCR, keeping a single row per CDR3 protein. Found here are around 310,000 distinct CDR3 sequences, less than 20% of them singletons; the top ten hold around 22%. Material for sequencing was PBMCs or a T cell subset sorted from them (not recorded which). Receptors originate from a young man who had mild COVID-19 (a few samples of this study predate the infection). Cell type and time point are not known.

This clonotype was detected many times. The CDR3 is CATSRTPRDGYTF. The CDR3 DNA sequence: TGTGCCACCAGCCGCACGCCCCGCGATGGCTACACCTTC. This sequence joins TRBV15 and TRBJ1-2; no reliable D call. V lost 5 bases to trimming and J lost 6 bases, with 13 bases between them. This CDR3 is built from 13 residues. Germline CDR1 and CDR2: LNHNV and YYDKDF (reference sequence).

The rearrangement joins TRBV9 to TRBJ2-5; 7 bases match TRBD2. V was clipped by 7 bases and J by 5 bases; unmatched bases: 8. The CDR3 is 13 amino acids. CDR1 is SGDLS, CDR2 YYNGEE, per germline. This CDR3 reads CASSIGLGETQYF. CDR3 nucleotide sequence: TGTGCCAGCTCAATCGGACTAGGGGAGACCCAGTACTTC. Complete variable domain (other parts from reference TRBV9 and TRBJ2-5): DSGVTQTPKHLITATGQRVTLRCSPRSGDLSVYWYQQSLDQGLQFLIQYYNGEERAKGNILERFSAQQFPDLHSELNLSSLELGDSALYFCASSIGLGETQYFGPGTRLLVL.

This chain uses TRBV10-2 with TRBJ1-6; 10 nucleotides match TRBD1. V was pared by 6 bases and J by 7 bases, with 9 bases of the junction left unmatched. CDR1 is WSHSY and CDR2 is SAAADI in the germline V gene. The CDR3 extends over 16 amino acids. CDR3 bases: TGCGCCAGCAGACTCGGACAGGGGGGACTCAATTCACCCCTCCACTTT. It encodes CASRLGQGGLNSPLHF.

This clonotype was counted only a few times. The gene calls are TRBV5-1 and TRBJ2-3; 7 bases are shared with TRBD1. Per the germline V gene, CDR1 is SGHRS and CDR2 is YFSETQ. Unmatched junction bases numbered 9, after V lost 8 bases and J lost 3 bases. The CDR3 contains 14 residues. The CDR3 DNA reads as TGCGCCAGTAATCCGGGACAGAAGACAGATACGCAGTATTTT. Its translation is CASNPGQKTDTQYF.

The rearrangement joins TRBV6-6 to TRBJ1-1; 7 positions agree with TRBD1. Germline CDR1 is MNHNY and CDR2 is SVGAGI (reference sequence). Trimming removed 5 bases from V and 1 base from J; junction bases left unmatched: 10. This CDR3 is 16 amino acids long. This CDR3 is CASSERAGQRNTEAFF. In nucleotides, the CDR3 is TGTGCCAGCAGTGAGCGCGCGGGACAGAGGAACACTGAAGCTTTCTTT.

This chain links TRBV20-1 with TRBJ1-1; TRBD1 aligns across 8 bases. This CDR3 spans 17 amino acids. Trimming cost V 3 bases and J 0 bases; bases outside gene matches: 12. Germline V gives CDR1 DFQATT, CDR2 SNEGSKA (reference sequence). The CDR3: CSASNRGRDRMNTEAFF. The CDR3 DNA follows: TGCAGTGCTAGTAATAGGGGACGGGACAGGATGAACACTGAAGCTTTCTTT.

This clonotype was observed a handful of times. CDR3 DNA sequence: TGCAGTGCTAGCGCAGGAGTGGATGGCTACACCTTC. It yields the protein CSASAGVDGYTF. The chain couples TRBV20-1 to TRBJ1-2; no firm D call. The V end lost 3 bases, the J end lost 6 bases, and 11 bases lay between the germline ends. The CDR3 contains 12 residues. The germline CDR1 and CDR2 sequences are DFQATT and SNEGSKA (reference sequence).